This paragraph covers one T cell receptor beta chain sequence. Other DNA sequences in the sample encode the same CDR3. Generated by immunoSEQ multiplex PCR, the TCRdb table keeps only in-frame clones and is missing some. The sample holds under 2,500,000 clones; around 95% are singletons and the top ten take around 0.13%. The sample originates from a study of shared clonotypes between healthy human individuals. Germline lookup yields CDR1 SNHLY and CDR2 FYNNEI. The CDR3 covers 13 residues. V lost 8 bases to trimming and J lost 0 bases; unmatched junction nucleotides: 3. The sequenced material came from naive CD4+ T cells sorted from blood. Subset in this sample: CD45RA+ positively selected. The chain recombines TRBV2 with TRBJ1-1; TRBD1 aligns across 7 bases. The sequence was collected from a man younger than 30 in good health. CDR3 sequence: CASSDRLNTEAFF. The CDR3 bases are TGTGCCAGCTCGGACAGGTTGAACACTGAAGCTTTCTTT.